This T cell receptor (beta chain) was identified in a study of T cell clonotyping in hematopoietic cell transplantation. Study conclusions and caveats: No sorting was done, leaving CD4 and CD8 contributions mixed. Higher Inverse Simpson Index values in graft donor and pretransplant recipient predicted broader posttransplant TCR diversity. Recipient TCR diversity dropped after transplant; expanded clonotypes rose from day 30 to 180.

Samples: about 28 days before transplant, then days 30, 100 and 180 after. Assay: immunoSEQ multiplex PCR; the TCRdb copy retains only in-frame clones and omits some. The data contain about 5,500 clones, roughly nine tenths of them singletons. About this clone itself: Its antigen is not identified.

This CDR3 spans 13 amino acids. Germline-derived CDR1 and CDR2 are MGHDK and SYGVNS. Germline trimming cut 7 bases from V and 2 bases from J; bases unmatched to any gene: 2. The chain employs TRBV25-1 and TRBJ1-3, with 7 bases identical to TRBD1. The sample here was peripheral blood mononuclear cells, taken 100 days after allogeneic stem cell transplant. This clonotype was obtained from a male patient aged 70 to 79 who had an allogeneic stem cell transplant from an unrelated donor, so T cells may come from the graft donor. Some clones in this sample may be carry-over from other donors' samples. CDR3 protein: CASNDRAGNTIYF. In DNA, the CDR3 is TGTGCCAGCAACGACAGGGCTGGAAACACCATATATTTT.